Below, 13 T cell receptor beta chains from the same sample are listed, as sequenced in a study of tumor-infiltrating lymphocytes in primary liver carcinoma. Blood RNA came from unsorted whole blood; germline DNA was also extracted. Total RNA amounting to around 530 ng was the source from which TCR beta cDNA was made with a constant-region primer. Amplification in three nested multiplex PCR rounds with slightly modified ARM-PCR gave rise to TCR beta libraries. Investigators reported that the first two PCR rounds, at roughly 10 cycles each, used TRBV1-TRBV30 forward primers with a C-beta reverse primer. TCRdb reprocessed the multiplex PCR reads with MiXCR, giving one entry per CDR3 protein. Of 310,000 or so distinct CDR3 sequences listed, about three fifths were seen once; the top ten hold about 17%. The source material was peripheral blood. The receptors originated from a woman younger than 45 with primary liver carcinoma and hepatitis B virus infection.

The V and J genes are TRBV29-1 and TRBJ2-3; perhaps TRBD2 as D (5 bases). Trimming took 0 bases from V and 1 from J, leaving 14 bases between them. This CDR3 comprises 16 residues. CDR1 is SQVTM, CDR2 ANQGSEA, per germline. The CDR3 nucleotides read TGCAGCGTTGAAGATCGAGGGAGAGCTGGCACAGATACGCAGTATTTT. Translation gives CSVEDRGRAGTDTQYF.

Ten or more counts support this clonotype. This chain's CDR3 is CASSTPDSWPYEQYF. The CDR3 DNA is TGTGCCAGCAGTACACCTGATAGCTGGCCCTACGAGCAGTACTTC. J is TRBJ2-7 and V is TRBV6-6; D ambiguous. CDR3 length: 15 amino acids. Trimming took 5 bases from V and 2 from J, leaving 16 bases between them. Per the germline V gene, CDR1 is MNHNY and CDR2 is SVGAGI (reference sequence).

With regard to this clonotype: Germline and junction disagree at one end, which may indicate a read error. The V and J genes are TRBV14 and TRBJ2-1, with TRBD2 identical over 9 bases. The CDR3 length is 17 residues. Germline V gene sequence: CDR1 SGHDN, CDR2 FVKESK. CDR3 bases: TGTGTCAGCAGCCAAGAGACTTTAGCGGGAGCCTACAATGAGCAGTTCTTC. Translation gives CVSSQETLAGAYNEQFF.

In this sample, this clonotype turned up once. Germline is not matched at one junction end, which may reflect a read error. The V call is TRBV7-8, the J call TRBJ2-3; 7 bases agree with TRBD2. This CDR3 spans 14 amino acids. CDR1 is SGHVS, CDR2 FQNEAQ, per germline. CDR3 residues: CASSPKSAGDAQYF. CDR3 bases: TGTGCCAGCAGCCCCAAATCGGCGGGAGATGCGCAGTATTTT.

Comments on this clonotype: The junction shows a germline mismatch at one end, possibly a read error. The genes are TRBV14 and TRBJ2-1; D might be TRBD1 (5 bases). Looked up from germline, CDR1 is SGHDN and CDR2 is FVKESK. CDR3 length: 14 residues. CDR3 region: CAISPRVYGNEQFF. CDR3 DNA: TGTGCCATCAGCCCCAGGGTTTATGGCAATGAGCAGTTCTTC.

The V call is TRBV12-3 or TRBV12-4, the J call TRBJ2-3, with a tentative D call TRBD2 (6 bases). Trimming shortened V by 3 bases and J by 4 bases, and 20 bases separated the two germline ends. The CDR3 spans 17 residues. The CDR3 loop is CASSFYTTSIRSDTQYF. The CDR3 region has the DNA TGTGCCAGCAGTTTCTACACGACTAGTATTAGGTCAGATACGCAGTATTTT.

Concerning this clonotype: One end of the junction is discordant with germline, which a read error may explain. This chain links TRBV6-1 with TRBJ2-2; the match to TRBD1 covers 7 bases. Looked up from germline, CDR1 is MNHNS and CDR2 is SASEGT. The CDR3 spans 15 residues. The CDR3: CASMEQTGITGELFF. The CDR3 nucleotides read TGTGCCAGCATGGAACAGACAGGGATCACCGGGGAACTGTTTTTT.

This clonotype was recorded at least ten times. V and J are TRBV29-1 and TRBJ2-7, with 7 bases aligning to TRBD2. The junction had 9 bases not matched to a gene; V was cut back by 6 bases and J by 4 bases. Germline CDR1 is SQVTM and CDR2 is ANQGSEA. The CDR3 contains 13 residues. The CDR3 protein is CSVRLGGVYEQYF. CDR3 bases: TGCAGCGTCCGCCTTGGGGGGGTGTACGAGCAGTACTTC.

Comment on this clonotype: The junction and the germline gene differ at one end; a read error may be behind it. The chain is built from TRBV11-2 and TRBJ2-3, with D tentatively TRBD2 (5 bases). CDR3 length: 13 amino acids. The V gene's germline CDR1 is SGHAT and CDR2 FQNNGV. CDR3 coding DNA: TGTGCCAGCAGCGAGCATGGAGCGGATACGCGGTATTTT. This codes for CASSEHGADTRYF.

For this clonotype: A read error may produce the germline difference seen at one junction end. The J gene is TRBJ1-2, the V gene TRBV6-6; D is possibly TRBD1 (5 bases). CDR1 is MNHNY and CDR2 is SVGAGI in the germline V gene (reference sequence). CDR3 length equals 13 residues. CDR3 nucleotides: TGTGCCTGCAGCCCCCACGGGGACTATGGTTACACCTTC. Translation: CACSPHGDYGYTF.

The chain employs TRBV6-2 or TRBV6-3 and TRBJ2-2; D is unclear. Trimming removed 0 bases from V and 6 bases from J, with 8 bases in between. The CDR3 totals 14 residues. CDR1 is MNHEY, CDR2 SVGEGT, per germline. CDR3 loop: CASSYSNSAGELFF. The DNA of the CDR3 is TGTGCCAGCAGTTACTCTAACAGCGCCGGGGAGCTGTTTTTT.

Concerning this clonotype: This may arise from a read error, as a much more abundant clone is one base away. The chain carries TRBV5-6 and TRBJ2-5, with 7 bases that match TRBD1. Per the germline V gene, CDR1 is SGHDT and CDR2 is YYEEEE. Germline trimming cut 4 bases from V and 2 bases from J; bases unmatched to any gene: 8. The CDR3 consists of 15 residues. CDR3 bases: TGTGCCAGCAGCCCAGACAGGGAGCTTCAAGAGACCCAGTACTTC. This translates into CASSPDRELQETQYF.

The DNA of the CDR3 is TGTGCCAGCGGTTCCCCCGCGCTAGCGGGAGACACCGGGGAGCTGTTTTTT. Amino acids: CASGSPALAGDTGELFF. The V call is TRBV28, the J call TRBJ2-2, with 10 bases that match TRBD2. Germline values: CDR1 MDHEN, CDR2 SYDVKM. The CDR3 consists of 17 residues. V lost 8 bases and J lost 3; bases outside the gene matches: 12. The whole variable domain, remainder taken from reference TRBV28 and TRBJ2-2, is DVKVTQSSRYLVKRTGEKVFLECVQDMDHENMFWYRQDPGLGLRLIYFSYDVKMKEKGDIPEGYSVSREKKERFSLILESASTNQTSMYLCASGSPALAGDTGELFFGEGSRLTVL.